This T cell receptor beta chain was retrieved from a study of cytomegalovirus exposure and HLA in healthy donors. Germline V gene sequence: CDR1 SNHLY, CDR2 FYNNEI. The CDR3 totals 13 residues. Trimming cost V 6 bases and J 5 bases, with 8 bases left between them. This clone was found once. In the PCR, 60 Vbeta and 13 Jbeta primers were used. Method: immunoSEQ multiplex PCR; TCRdb's copy keeps in-frame clones and lacks some. The table shows around 210,000 clones, with about 88% occurring only once. This sequence was found in a girl aged 2-10 years in good health and CMV-seronegative. The rearrangement uses TRBV2 and TRBJ1-6; no clear D gene. The sample was PBMCs. CDR3 DNA: TGTGCCAGCAGGCGCACGGATAATTCACCCCTCCACTTT. Its protein is CASRRTDNSPLHF.